Sequencing of this TCR beta chain was carried out in a study of response to subunit inactivated influenza vaccine. Germline V gene data show CDR1 as DFQATT and CDR2 as SNEGSKA (reference sequence). Trimming cost V 3 bases and J 1 base; bases outside gene matches: 2. This CDR3 has 14 amino acids. TCRdb reprocessed the RT-PCR reads with MiXCR, giving one entry per CDR3 protein. The sample has about 570,000 distinct CDR3 sequences, approximately 12% seen once; the top ten hold roughly a tenth. The receptor's source is a man aged 45-60 years who received an inactivated influenza vaccine. Specimen: PBMCs from blood, collected on the day of vaccination. The V call is TRBV20-1, the J call TRBJ2-3; TRBD2 agrees at 9 bases. CDR3 coding DNA: TGCAGTGCTAGCCAGCGGGGGGGCACAGATACGCAGTATTTT. Its protein product is CSASQRGGTDTQYF.